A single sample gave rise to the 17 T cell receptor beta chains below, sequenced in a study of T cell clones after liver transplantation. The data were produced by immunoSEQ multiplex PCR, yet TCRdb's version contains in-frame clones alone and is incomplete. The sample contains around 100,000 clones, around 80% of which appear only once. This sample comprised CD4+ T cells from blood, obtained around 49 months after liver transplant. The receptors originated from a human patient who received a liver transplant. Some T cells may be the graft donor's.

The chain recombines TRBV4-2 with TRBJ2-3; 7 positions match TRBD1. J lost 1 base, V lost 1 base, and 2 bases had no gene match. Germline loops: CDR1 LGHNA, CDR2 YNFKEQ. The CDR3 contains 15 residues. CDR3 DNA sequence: TGTGCCAGCAGCCAAGGGACAGGCCGCACAGATACGCAGTATTTT. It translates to CASSQGTGRTDTQYF.

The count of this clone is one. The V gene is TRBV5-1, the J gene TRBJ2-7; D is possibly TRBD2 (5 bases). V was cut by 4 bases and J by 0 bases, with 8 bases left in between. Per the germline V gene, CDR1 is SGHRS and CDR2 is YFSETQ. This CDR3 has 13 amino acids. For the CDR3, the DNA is TGCGCCAGCAGCGAAGGGAGCTCCTACGAGCAGTACTTC. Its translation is CASSEGSSYEQYF.

As DNA, the CDR3 is TGTGCCAGCAGCGTGGGACTAGCGGGAGGACGTGAGCAGTACTTC. This sequence encodes CASSVGLAGGREQYF. This sequence joins TRBV7-9 and TRBJ2-7; the match to TRBD2 covers 15 bases. This CDR3 has 15 residues. CDR1 SEHNR and CDR2 FQNEAQ come from the germline V gene (reference sequence). J was trimmed by 7 bases and V by 5 bases; bases with no gene match: 6.

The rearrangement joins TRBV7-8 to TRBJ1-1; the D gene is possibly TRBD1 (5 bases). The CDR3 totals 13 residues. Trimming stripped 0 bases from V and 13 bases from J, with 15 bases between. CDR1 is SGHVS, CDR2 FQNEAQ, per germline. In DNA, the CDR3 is TGTGCCAGCAGCTTAGCAAACATTAACAGGTTTTTCTTT. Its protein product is CASSLANINRFFF.

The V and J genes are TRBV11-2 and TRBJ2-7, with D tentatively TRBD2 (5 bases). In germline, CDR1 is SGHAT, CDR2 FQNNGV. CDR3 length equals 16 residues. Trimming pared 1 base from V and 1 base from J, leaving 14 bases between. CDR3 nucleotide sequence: TGTGCCAGCAGCTTAGTGGAGGTCACAGAATCCTACGAGCAGTACTTC. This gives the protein CASSLVEVTESYEQYF.

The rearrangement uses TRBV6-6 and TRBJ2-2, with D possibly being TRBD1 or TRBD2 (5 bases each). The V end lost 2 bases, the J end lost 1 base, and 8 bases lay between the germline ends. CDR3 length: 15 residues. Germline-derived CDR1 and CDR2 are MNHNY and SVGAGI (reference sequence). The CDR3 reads CASSYGGRNTGELFF. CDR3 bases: TGTGCCAGCAGTTACGGGGGACGGAACACCGGGGAGCTGTTTTTT.

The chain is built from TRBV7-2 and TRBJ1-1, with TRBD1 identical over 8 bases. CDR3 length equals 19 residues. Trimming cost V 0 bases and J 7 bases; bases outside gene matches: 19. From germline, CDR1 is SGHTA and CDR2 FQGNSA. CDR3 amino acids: CASSLALARRGQGAGEAFF. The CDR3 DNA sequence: TGTGCCAGCAGCTTAGCTTTAGCCCGCCGCGGGCAGGGGGCGGGTGAAGCTTTCTTT.

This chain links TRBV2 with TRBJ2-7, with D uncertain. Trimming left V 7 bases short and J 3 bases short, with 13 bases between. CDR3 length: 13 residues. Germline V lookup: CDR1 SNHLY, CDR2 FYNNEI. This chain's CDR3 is CASKVSEFYEQYF. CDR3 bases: TGTGCCAGCAAGGTCTCTGAATTCTACGAGCAGTACTTC.

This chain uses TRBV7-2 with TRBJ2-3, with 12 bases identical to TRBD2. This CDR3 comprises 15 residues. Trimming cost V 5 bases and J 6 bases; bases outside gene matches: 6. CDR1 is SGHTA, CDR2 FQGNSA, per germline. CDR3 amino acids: CASSASGGAPDTQYF. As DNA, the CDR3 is TGTGCCAGCAGCGCTAGCGGGGGGGCCCCCGATACGCAGTATTTT.

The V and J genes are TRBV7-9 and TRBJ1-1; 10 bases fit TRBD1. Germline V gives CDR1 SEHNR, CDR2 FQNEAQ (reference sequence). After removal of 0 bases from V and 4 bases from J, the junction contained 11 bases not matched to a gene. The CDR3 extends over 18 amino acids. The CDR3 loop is CASSLAAEWDRGGTEAFF. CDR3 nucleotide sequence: TGTGCCAGCAGCTTAGCTGCGGAGTGGGACAGGGGAGGCACTGAAGCTTTCTTT.

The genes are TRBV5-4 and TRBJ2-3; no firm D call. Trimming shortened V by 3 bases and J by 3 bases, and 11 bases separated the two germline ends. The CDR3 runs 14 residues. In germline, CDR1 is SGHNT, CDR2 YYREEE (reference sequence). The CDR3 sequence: CASSSLIRTDTQYF. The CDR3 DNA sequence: TGTGCCAGCAGCTCCCTCATTCGGACAGATACGCAGTATTTT.

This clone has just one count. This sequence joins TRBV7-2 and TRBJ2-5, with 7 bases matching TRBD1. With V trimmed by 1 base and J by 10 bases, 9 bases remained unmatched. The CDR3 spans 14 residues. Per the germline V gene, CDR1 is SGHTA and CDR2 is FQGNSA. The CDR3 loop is CASSLGGTDAGQYF. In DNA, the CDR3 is TGTGCCAGCAGCTTAGGTGGGACAGATGCAGGCCAGTACTTC.

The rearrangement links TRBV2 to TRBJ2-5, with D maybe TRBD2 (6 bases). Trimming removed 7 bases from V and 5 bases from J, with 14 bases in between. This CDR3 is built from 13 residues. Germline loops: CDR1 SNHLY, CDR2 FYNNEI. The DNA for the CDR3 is TGTGCCAGCACGGAGGGGCTAGGCGAGACCCAGTACTTC. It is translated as CASTEGLGETQYF.

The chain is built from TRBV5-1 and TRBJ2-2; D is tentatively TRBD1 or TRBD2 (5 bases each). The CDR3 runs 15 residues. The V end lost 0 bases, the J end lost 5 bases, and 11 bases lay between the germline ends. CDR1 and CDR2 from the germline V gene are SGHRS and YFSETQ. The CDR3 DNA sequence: TGCGCCAGCAGCTTGGCCTTCGGGGCTACCGGGGAGCTGTTTTTT. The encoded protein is CASSLAFGATGELFF.

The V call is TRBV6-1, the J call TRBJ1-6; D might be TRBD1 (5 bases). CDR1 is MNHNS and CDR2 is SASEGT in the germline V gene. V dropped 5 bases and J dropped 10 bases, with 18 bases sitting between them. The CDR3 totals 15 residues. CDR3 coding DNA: TGTGCCAGCAGTTGGCAGGGCAAGTCAGAATCACCCCTCCACTTT. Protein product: CASSWQGKSESPLHF.

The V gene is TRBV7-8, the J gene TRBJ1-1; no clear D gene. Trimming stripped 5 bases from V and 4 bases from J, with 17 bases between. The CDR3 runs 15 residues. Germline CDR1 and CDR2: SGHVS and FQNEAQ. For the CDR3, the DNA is TGTGCCAGCAGCCCCCGGCCGAGTCGGAGCACTGAAGCTTTCTTT. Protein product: CASSPRPSRSTEAFF.

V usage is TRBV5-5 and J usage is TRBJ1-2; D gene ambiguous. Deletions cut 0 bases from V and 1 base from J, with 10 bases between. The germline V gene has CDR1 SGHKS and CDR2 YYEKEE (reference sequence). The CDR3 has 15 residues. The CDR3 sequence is CASSLDANINYGYTF. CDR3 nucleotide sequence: TGTGCCAGCAGCTTGGACGCAAATATTAACTATGGCTACACCTTC.